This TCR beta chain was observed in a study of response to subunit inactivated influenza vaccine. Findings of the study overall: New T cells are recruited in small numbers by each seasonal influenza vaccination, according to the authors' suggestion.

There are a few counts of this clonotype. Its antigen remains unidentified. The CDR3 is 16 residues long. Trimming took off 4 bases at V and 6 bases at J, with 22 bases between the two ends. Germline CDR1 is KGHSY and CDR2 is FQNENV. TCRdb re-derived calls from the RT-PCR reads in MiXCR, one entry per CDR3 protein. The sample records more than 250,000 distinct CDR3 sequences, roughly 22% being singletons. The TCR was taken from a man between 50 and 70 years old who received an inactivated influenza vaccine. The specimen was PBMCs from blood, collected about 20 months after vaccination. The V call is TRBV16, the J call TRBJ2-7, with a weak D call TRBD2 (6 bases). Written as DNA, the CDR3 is TGTGCCAGCAGCCCCCTATGGGGAGGCCCAAGGGGCGAGCAGTACTTC. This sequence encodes CASSPLWGGPRGEQYF.